This entry lists 4 T cell receptor beta chains sequenced from one sample in a study of PD-1 blockade in classical Hodgkin lymphoma. Patients all relapsed after autologous stem cell transplantation, and there was variation in brentuximab vedotin exposure. Repertoires were generated with immunoSEQ multiplex PCR, while TCRdb's copy carries only in-frame clones and drops some. The table lists approximately 84,000 clones, around 90% of them singletons. The sample was peripheral blood mononuclear cells (PBMCs), taken at baseline. The receptor source for this set is a human donor with classical Hodgkin lymphoma.

The chain joins TRBV5-1 to TRBJ2-1, with no clear D. The V end was cut by 2 bases, the J end by 2 bases, with 5 bases between. The CDR3 spans 13 residues. CDR1 is SGHRS, CDR2 YFSETQ, per germline. CDR3 bases: TGCGCCAGCAGCTTACGGCCCTACAATGAGCAGTTCTTC. Amino acids: CASSLRPYNEQFF. Supplemented by reference TRBV5-1 and TRBJ2-1, the full variable domain reads KAGVTQTPRYLIKTRGQQVTLSCSPISGHRSVSWYQQTPGQGLQFLFEYFSETQRNKGNFPGRFSGRQFSNSRSEMNVSTLELGDSALYLCASSLRPYNEQFFGPGTRLTVL.

V and J are TRBV7-2 and TRBJ2-3; possible D gene TRBD1, 6 bases. Trimming removed 6 bases from V and 8 bases from J, with 24 bases in between. CDR3 length equals 16 residues. CDR1 SGHTA and CDR2 FQGNSA come from the germline V gene. The CDR3 here is CASSRARGTQSSTQYF. The CDR3 bases are TGTGCCAGCAGTCGAGCTCGTGGGACACAATCGAGTACGCAGTATTTT.

This chain connects TRBV28 to TRBJ2-5; D may be TRBD2 (5 bases). From germline, CDR1 is MDHEN and CDR2 SYDVKM. With 7 bases removed from V and 5 bases from J, the gap between germline ends came to 8 bases. The CDR3 sequence is 11 residues long. CDR3 amino acids: CASIRGETQYF. CDR3 bases: TGTGCCAGCATTCGCGGGGAGACCCAGTACTTC.

The chain carries TRBV6-5 and TRBJ1-1; D may be TRBD1 (5 bases). Germline V gene data show CDR1 as MNHEY and CDR2 as SVGAGI. V was cut by 2 bases and J by 9 bases, with 13 bases left in between. This CDR3 is 13 amino acids long. The CDR3 DNA reads TGTGCCAGCAGTTACGACAAGGGACTTCAAGCTTTCTTT. Translating gives CASSYDKGLQAFF.